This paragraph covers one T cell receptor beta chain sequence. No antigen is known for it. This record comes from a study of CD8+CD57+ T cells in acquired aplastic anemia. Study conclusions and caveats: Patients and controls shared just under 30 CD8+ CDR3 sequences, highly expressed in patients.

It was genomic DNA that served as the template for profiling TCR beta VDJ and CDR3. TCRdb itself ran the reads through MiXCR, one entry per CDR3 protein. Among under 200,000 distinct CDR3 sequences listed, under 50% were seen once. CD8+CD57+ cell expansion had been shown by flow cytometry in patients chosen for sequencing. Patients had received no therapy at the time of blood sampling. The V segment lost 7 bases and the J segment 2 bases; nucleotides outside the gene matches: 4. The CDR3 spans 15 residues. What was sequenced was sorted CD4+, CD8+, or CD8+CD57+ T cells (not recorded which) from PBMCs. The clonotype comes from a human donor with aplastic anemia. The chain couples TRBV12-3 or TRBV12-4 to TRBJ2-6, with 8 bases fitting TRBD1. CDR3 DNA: TGTGCCAGCACCCTGGACAGGGCTGGGGCCAACGTCCTGACTTTC. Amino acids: CASTLDRAGANVLTF.